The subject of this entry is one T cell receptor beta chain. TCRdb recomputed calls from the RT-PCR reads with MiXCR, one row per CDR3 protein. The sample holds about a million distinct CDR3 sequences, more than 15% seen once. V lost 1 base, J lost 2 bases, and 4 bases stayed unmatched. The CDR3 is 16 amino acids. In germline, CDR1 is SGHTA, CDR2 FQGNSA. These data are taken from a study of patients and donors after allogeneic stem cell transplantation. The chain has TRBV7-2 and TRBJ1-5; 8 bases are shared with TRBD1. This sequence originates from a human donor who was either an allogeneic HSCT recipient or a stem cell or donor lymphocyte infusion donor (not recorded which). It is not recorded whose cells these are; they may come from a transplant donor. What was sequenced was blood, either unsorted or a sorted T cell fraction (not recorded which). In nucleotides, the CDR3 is TGTGCCAGCAGCTTAGTGGCAGGGGGCGGCAATCAGCCCCAGCATTTT. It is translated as CASSLVAGGGNQPQHF.